The rows below give T cell receptor beta chains drawn from one sample of a study of CD8 T cells in ankylosing spondylitis. From the 5' RACE reads, TCRdb called clonotypes with MiXCR, one entry per CDR3 protein. In the table there are fewer than 450,000 distinct CDR3 sequences, roughly 15% of which are singletons. The sequenced sample consisted of blood, either unsorted or a sorted T cell fraction (not recorded which). All receptors come from a male donor with ankylosing spondylitis. Each CDR3 is given with its conserved first and last residue. Fields, in order: D gene, J gene, clone size, V gene, CDR3 DNA, CDR3 protein. D genes are given only for firm matches. Some rows mark clone size as missing; the rest say once, few, many or name a class of expanded clone.

D: TRBD1; J: TRBJ2-6; size: NA; V: TRBV20-1; DNA: TGCAGTGCTAGGTATGGGACAGGGAACCGAGCGTCTGGGGCCAACGTCCTGACTTTC; CDR3: CSARYGTGNRASGANVLTF
D: NA; J: TRBJ1-1; size: NA; V: TRBV5-1; DNA: TGCGCCAGCAGCTTGGTGGGGGACGATGAAGCTTTCTTT; CDR3: CASSLVGDDEAFF
D: NA; J: TRBJ1-2; size: NA; V: TRBV29-1; DNA: TGCAGCGTTGGGTCCAGGGACGGTGGCTACACCTTC; CDR3: CSVGSRDGGYTF
D: TRBD2; J: TRBJ2-1; size: NA; V: TRBV20-1; DNA: TGCAGTGCCACCTCGACTAGCGGGTCCCTCGGCCTCTCCTACAATGAGCAGTTCTTC; CDR3: CSATSTSGSLGLSYNEQFF
D: TRBD2; J: TRBJ2-7; size: NA; V: TRBV10-3; DNA: TGTGCCATCAGTGAGTCTCCCAGCGGGGCATCCTACGAGCAGTACTTC; CDR3: CAISESPSGASYEQYF
D: NA; J: TRBJ2-2; size: few; V: TRBV2; DNA: TGTGCCAGCACCCTAACAGGGACCGGGGAGCTGTTTTTT; CDR3: CASTLTGTGELFF
D: NA; J: TRBJ2-3; size: NA; V: TRBV20-1; DNA: TGCAGTGCTAGAGATTTTCTAGCTAGCACAGATACGCAGTATTTT; CDR3: CSARDFLASTDTQYF
D: TRBD1; J: TRBJ1-3; size: once; V: TRBV7-8; DNA: TGTGCCAGCAGCCAGCCCGGGACAGGGGGCAGAAATACCATATATTTT; CDR3: CASSQPGTGGRNTIYF
D: TRBD1; J: TRBJ1-1; size: few; V: TRBV7-6; DNA: TGTGCCAGCAGCCAACGGACAGGGGCGATGAACACTGAAGCTTTCTTT; CDR3: CASSQRTGAMNTEAFF
D: NA; J: TRBJ1-4; size: NA; V: TRBV29-1; DNA: TGCAGCGTTACAGGGTCTGGTAATGAAAAACTGTTTTTT; CDR3: CSVTGSGNEKLFF
D: TRBD2; J: TRBJ2-2; size: NA; V: TRBV11-1; DNA: TGTGCCAGCAGCGACAAACGGACTAGCGGGACATCGGGAACCGGGGAGCTGTTTTTT; CDR3: CASSDKRTSGTSGTGELFF
D: NA; J: TRBJ1-5; size: many; V: TRBV2; DNA: TGTGCCAGCAACTACATAGACGGACCACGTCAGCCCCAGCATTTT; CDR3: CASNYIDGPRQPQHF
D: NA; J: TRBJ1-2; size: NA; V: TRBV27; DNA: TGTGCCAGCAGTCCTGACTGGGTGGTCGGTGGCTACACCTTC; CDR3: CASSPDWVVGGYTF
D: NA; J: TRBJ2-1; size: NA; V: TRBV20-1; DNA: TGCAGTGCTAGTTCCACCTACAATGAGCAGTTCTTC; CDR3: CSASSTYNEQFF
D: NA; J: TRBJ1-2; size: NA; V: TRBV19; DNA: TGTGCCAGTAGTATGGGGTCGGCAGGCCATCCTCTTGGCTACACCTTC; CDR3: CASSMGSAGHPLGYTF
D: TRBD2; J: TRBJ2-3; size: NA; V: TRBV10-3; DNA: TGTGCCATCAGTGTATCGACTAGCGGGAGAGGTGATACGCAGTATTTT; CDR3: CAISVSTSGRGDTQYF
D: NA; J: TRBJ1-5; size: many; V: TRBV7-2; DNA: TGTGCCAGCAGCTTAGAACAGGGAGGCTTGGGTCAGCCCCAGCATTTT; CDR3: CASSLEQGGLGQPQHF
D: TRBD1; J: TRBJ1-1; size: few; V: TRBV12-5; DNA: TGTGCTAGTGGTTATGGCTCGGACAGGGCCTCTGAAGCTTTCTTT; CDR3: CASGYGSDRASEAFF
D: NA; J: TRBJ1-2; size: few; V: TRBV7-2; DNA: TGTGCCAGCAGCTACGATCCGGGACGCTCCTCCTATGGCTACACCTTC; CDR3: CASSYDPGRSSYGYTF
D: TRBD1; J: TRBJ1-6; size: NA; V: TRBV20-1; DNA: TGCAGTGCTAGAGGGGACAGATTAAATTCACCCCTCCACTTT; CDR3: CSARGDRLNSPLHF
D: NA; J: TRBJ2-2; size: NA; V: TRBV24-1; DNA: TGTGCCACCAGTGATGAGAGCACCGGGGAGCTGTTTTTT; CDR3: CATSDESTGELFF
D: TRBD1; J: TRBJ1-2; size: few; V: TRBV6-1; DNA: TGTGCCAGCAGGTCCCTTGGGGACAGCAATTTCTATGGCTACACCTTC; CDR3: CASRSLGDSNFYGYTF
D: TRBD1; J: TRBJ2-7; size: NA; V: TRBV5-1; DNA: TGCGCCAGCAGTTCAAGGACAGGGGGGATGGATGAGCAGTACTTC; CDR3: CASSSRTGGMDEQYF
D: NA; J: TRBJ2-1; size: NA; V: TRBV6-5; DNA: TGTGCCAGCAGTTACGGTAGCTCCTACAATGAGCAGTTCTTC; CDR3: CASSYGSSYNEQFF